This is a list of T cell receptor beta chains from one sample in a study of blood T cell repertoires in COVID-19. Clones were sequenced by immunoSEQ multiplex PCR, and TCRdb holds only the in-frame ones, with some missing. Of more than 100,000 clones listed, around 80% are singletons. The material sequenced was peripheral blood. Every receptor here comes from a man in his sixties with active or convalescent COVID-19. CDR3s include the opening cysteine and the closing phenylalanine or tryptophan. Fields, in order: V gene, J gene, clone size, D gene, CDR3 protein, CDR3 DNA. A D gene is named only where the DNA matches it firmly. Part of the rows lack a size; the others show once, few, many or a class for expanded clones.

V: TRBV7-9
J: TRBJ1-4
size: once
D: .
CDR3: CASSLGQGDEKLFF
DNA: TGTGCCAGCAGCTTAGGGCAGGGTGACGAAAAACTGTTTTTT

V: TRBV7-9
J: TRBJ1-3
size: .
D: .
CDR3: CASSLGGSPSPDTIYF
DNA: TGTGCCAGCAGCTTAGGAGGGTCCCCATCTCCCGACACCATATATTTT

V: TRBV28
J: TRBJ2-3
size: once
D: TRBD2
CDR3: CASSFLASGSTDTQYF
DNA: TGTGCCAGCAGTTTTTTGGCTAGCGGGAGCACAGATACGCAGTATTTT

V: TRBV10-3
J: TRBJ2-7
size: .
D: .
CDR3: CAISERGYSYEQYF
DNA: TGTGCCATCAGTGAGAGAGGCTACTCCTACGAGCAGTACTTC

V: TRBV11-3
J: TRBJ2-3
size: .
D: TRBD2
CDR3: CASSVGGTSGPDTQYF
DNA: TGTGCCAGCAGCGTCGGGGGGACTAGCGGGCCAGATACGCAGTATTTT

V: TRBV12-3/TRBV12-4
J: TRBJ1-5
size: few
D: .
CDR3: CASSFSHQPQHF
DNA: TGTGCCAGCAGTTTCAGTCATCAGCCCCAGCATTTT

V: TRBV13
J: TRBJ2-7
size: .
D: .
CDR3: CASSLGLPQLAYEQYF
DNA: TGTGCCAGCAGCTTAGGACTTCCTCAACTGGCCTACGAGCAGTACTTC

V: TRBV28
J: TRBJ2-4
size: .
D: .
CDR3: CASSLLGQGLAKNIQYF
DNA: TGTGCCAGCAGTTTACTGGGGCAGGGGTTAGCCAAAAACATTCAGTACTTC

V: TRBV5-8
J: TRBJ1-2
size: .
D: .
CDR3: CASSPNQNYGYTF
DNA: TGTGCCAGCAGCCCAAACCAGAACTATGGCTACACCTTC

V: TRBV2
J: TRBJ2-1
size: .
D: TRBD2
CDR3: CASSEGAGGRDNEQFF
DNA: TGTGCCAGCAGTGAGGGAGCGGGAGGGCGCGACAATGAGCAGTTCTTC

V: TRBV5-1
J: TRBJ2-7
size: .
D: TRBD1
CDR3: CASSEDRSWDEQYF
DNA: TGCGCCAGCAGCGAGGACAGGTCTTGGGACGAGCAGTACTTC

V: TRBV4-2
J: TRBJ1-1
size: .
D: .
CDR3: CASSQDPRGWPEAFF
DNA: TGTGCCAGCAGCCAAGATCCACGGGGGTGGCCTGAAGCTTTCTTT

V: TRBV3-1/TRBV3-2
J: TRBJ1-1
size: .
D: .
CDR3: CASSQVSGAAFF
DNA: TGTGCCAGCAGCCAAGTAAGCGGGGCGGCTTTCTTT

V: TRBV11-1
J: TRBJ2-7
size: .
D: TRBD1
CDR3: CASSPLDRLYEQYF
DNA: TGTGCCAGCAGCCCTCTGGACAGGCTTTACGAGCAGTACTTC

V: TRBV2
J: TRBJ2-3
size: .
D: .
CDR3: CASSETSPRDTQYF
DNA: TGTGCCAGCAGTGAAACTTCTCCTCGAGATACGCAGTATTTT

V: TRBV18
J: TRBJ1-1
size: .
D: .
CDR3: CASSPLVTGKNTEAFF
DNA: TGTGCCAGCTCACCACTCGTTACGGGGAAGAACACTGAAGCTTTCTTT

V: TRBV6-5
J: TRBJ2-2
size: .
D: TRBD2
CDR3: CASSSSGRSGELFF
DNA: TGTGCCAGCAGTTCCAGCGGGAGGTCCGGGGAGCTGTTTTTT

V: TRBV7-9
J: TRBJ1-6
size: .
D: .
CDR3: CASSLAWEGAPLHF
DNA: TGTGCCAGCAGCTTAGCGTGGGAGGGTGCACCCCTCCACTTT

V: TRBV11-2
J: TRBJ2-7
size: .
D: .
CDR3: CASSAMIQRYYEQYF
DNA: TGTGCCAGCAGCGCAATGATCCAGCGGTACTACGAGCAGTACTTC

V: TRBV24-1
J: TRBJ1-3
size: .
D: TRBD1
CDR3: CATSDKGQDSGNTIYF
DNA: TGTGCCACCAGTGATAAAGGACAGGACTCTGGAAACACCATATATTTT

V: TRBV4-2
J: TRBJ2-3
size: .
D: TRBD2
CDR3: CASSQEWRTGGTQYF
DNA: TGTGCCAGCAGCCAAGAGTGGCGGACGGGGGGTACGCAGTATTTT

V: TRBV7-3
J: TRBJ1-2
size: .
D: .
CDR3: CASSLTGQPNYGYTF
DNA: TGTGCCAGCAGCTTAACAGGACAACCTAACTATGGCTACACCTTC

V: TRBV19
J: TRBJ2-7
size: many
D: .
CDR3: CASRPQGCEQYF
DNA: TGTGCCAGTAGGCCACAGGGCTGCGAGCAGTACTTC

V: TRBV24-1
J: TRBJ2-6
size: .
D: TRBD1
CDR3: CATSDPTGGPGANVLTF
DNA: TGTGCCACCAGTGACCCGACAGGGGGGCCTGGGGCCAACGTCCTGACTTTC

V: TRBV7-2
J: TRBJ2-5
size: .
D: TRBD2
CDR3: CASSRGLAGGQYYF
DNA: TGTGCCAGCAGCCGTGGACTAGCGGGAGGCCAATATTACTTC

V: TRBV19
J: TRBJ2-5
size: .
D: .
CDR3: CASSIGREETQYF
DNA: TGTGCCAGTAGTATAGGGCGGGAAGAGACCCAGTACTTC

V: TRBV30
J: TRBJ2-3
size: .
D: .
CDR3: CAWGLDFGDTQYF
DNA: TGTGCCTGGGGGCTAGATTTTGGCGATACGCAGTATTTT

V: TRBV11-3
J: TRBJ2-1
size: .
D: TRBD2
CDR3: CASSFDSGKDEQFF
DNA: TGTGCCAGCAGCTTTGATAGCGGGAAGGATGAGCAGTTCTTC

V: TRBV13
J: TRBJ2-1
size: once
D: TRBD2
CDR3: CASSLLAGVTYNEQFF
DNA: TGTGCCAGCAGCTTACTAGCGGGAGTGACCTACAATGAGCAGTTCTTC